Below are 9 T cell receptor beta chains sequenced from a single sample in a study of OX40 agonist ivuxolimab in advanced cancers. Sequencing was performed with immunoSEQ multiplex PCR; in TCRdb, only in-frame clones are kept and a portion is missing. The sample lists about 37,000 clones, over 70% occurring once. The source was CD4+ or CD8+ T cells sorted from blood, collected in a trial of the OX40 agonist ivuxolimab. The receptors were gathered from an adult with an advanced solid tumor such as melanoma, head and neck, liver or kidney cancer.

The chain is built from TRBV5-4 and TRBJ2-7; D remains unclear. Trimming cost V 4 bases and J 3 bases, with 14 bases left between them. The CDR3 consists of 14 residues. Germline CDR1 SGHNT, CDR2 YYREEE (reference sequence). The CDR3 region has the DNA TGTGCCAGCAGCCGAAGCTACCTAGTCTACGAGCAGTACTTC. Its translation is CASSRSYLVYEQYF.

The V and J genes are TRBV19 and TRBJ2-5; TRBD1 matches at 8 bases. The CDR3 contains 16 residues. Germline V gene sequence: CDR1 LNHDA, CDR2 SQIVND (reference sequence). Trimming removed 5 bases from V and 5 bases from J; junction bases left unmatched: 13. CDR3 protein: CASSPQNRGSWETQYF. The CDR3 bases are TGTGCCAGTAGTCCTCAAAACAGGGGGTCGTGGGAGACCCAGTACTTC.

The J gene is TRBJ2-1, the V gene TRBV5-8; 8 positions match TRBD1. CDR3 length: 15 amino acids. Germline V gene data show CDR1 as SGHTS and CDR2 as YDEGEE. Trimming removed 1 base from V and 5 bases from J; junction bases left unmatched: 5. CDR3 amino acids: CASSLRQGFHNEQFF. CDR3 bases: TGTGCCAGCAGCTTGAGACAGGGGTTCCACAATGAGCAGTTCTTC.

The chain uses TRBV5-5 and TRBJ2-7, with D possibly matching TRBD2 (5 bases). Between the trimmed V and J ends, which lost 0 bases and 7 bases, there was a span of 8 bases. The CDR3 totals 12 residues. CDR1 SGHKS and CDR2 YYEKEE come from the germline V gene (reference sequence). CDR3 amino acids: CASSLGQREQYF. The CDR3 coding sequence is TGTGCCAGCAGCTTGGGCCAGCGGGAGCAGTACTTC.

The chain has TRBV12-5 and TRBJ2-2; no clear D. The V end was cut by 0 bases, the J end by 6 bases, with 5 bases between. The CDR3 runs 13 residues. Germline CDR1 is LGHNT and CDR2 is FRNRAP. CDR3 sequence (DNA): TGTGCTAGTGGTTTGGTTTGGGCCGGGGAGCTGTTTTTT. It codes for CASGLVWAGELFF.

This chain connects TRBV6-1 to TRBJ2-3, with 7 bases aligning to TRBD1. The CDR3 totals 13 residues. Germline lookup yields CDR1 MNHNS and CDR2 SASEGT. V dropped 6 bases and J dropped 3; count of bases not matched to a gene: 3. The CDR3 protein is CASREQGTDTQYF. The CDR3 nucleotides read TGTGCCAGCAGGGAACAGGGGACAGATACGCAGTATTTT.

J is TRBJ2-2 and V is TRBV4-1, with a weak D call TRBD2 (5 bases). Trimming pared 4 bases from V and 4 bases from J, leaving 13 bases between. The CDR3 sequence is 15 residues long. The germline V gene encodes CDR1 MGHRA and CDR2 YSYEKL. The CDR3 DNA sequence: TGCGCCAGCAGCCGAGAGGGAAGAGGCACCGGGGAGCTGTTTTTT. Translating it yields CASSREGRGTGELFF.

V and J are TRBV7-3 and TRBJ2-2, with no clear D. CDR3 length equals 15 residues. Germline-derived CDR1 and CDR2 are SGHTA and FQGTGA. With 3 bases removed from V and 0 bases from J, the gap between germline ends came to 8 bases. CDR3 loop: CASSFTRSNTGELFF. The CDR3, as DNA: TGTGCCAGCAGCTTTACGCGGTCGAACACCGGGGAGCTGTTTTTT.

The V call is TRBV5-4, the J call TRBJ2-2; D may match TRBD1 or TRBD2 (5 bases each). The V and J ends lost 3 bases and 0 bases respectively, with 15 bases between them. The CDR3 runs 17 residues. CDR1 and CDR2 from the germline V gene are SGHNT and YYREEE (reference sequence). CDR3 nucleotide sequence: TGTGCCAGCAGCTCGATGCCCGGGACCGCGAACACCGGGGAGCTGTTTTTT. The encoded protein is CASSSMPGTANTGELFF. The entire variable domain, with the rest obtained from reference TRBV5-4 and TRBJ2-2, is as follows: ETGVTQSPTHLIKTRGQQVTLRCSSQSGHNTVSWYQQALGQGPQFIFQYYREEENGRGNFPPRFSGLQFPNYSSELNVNALELDDSALYLCASSSMPGTANTGELFFGEGSRLTVL.